These 7 T cell receptor beta chains were all obtained from the same sample, sequenced in a study of identical twins. TCRdb reprocessed the 5' RACE reads with MiXCR, giving one entry per CDR3 protein. The data show under 500,000 distinct CDR3 sequences, with around an eighth seen just once and approximately 1% held by the top ten. A further study also used this sample, focusing on yellow fever vaccine responses in identical twins.

The sample comprised CD4+ T cells sorted from blood. Every receptor here comes from a woman under 30 in good health.

This clonotype occurred many times. The rearrangement uses TRBV15 and TRBJ2-3, with TRBD1 identical over 7 bases. The germline V gene encodes CDR1 LNHNV and CDR2 YYDKDF (reference sequence). The CDR3 is 19 amino acids. V shed 0 bases and J 2 bases; nucleotides not matched to a gene: 14. This CDR3 is CATSRDIGSGQRPTDTQYF. CDR3 coding DNA: TGTGCCACCAGCAGAGATATCGGATCGGGACAGAGGCCCACAGATACGCAGTATTTT.

The gene calls are TRBV3-1 and TRBJ2-2; D is possibly TRBD1 or TRBD2 (5 bases each). Germline CDR1 LGHDT, CDR2 YNNKEL (reference sequence). The V and J ends lost 8 bases and 4 bases respectively, with 17 bases between them. This CDR3 has 15 amino acids. The CDR3 DNA sequence: TGTGCCAGCTGGCAGTGGGACCTGCTCACCGGGGAGCTGTTTTTT. It codes for CASWQWDLLTGELFF.

The V call is TRBV10-3, the J call TRBJ1-6, with TRBD1 matching 9 bases. There are 16 residues in the CDR3. Germline loops: CDR1 ENHRY, CDR2 SYGVKD. V trimming: 0 bases; J trimming: 8 bases; junction bases outside the gene matches: 5. CDR3 bases: TGTGCCATCAGTGAGTCAGCACAGGGGGCTTATTCACCCCTCCACTTT. Its translation is CAISESAQGAYSPLHF.

This clonotype was seen only a few times. The genes are TRBV7-2 and TRBJ1-1; D ambiguous. The ends were cut back, 1 base at V and 1 base at J, with 13 bases in the middle. The CDR3 is 16 amino acids. The germline CDR1 and CDR2 sequences are SGHTA and FQGNSA. CDR3 in amino acids: CASSLGGSGENTEAFF. CDR3 DNA sequence: TGTGCCAGCAGCTTAGGAGGTTCCGGAGAGAACACTGAAGCTTTCTTT.

This clonotype was picked up many times. This rearrangement joins TRBV5-1 to TRBJ2-1, with no clear D. This CDR3 spans 15 amino acids. Germline values: CDR1 SGHRS, CDR2 YFSETQ. V lost 1 base and J 3 bases, leaving 11 bases between the germline ends. The CDR3 DNA follows: TGCGCCAGCAGCTTGTGGGGTACTAACTACAATGAGCAGTTCTTC. It specifies CASSLWGTNYNEQFF.

This clonotype was seen once. The V call is TRBV5-6, the J call TRBJ2-3; TRBD2 matches at 8 bases. J gave up 3 bases and V 4 bases, and 13 bases lay outside the gene matches. The CDR3 has 17 residues. Looked up from germline, CDR1 is SGHDT and CDR2 is YYEEEE. CDR3 DNA: TGTGCCAGCAGCCTCCTGGGGGCGGGAGGTGATACAGATACGCAGTATTTT. As protein: CASSLLGAGGDTDTQYF.

The CDR3 coding sequence is TGTGCCAGCAGCCCTCGACCTGCAACTAATGAAAAACTGTTTTTT. This translates into CASSPRPATNEKLFF. This chain links TRBV6-1 with TRBJ1-4; D is unclear. The CDR3 sequence is 15 residues long. The V end was cut by 6 bases, the J end by 0 bases, with 11 bases between. The germline V gene encodes CDR1 MNHNS and CDR2 SASEGT.